The table lists the clone carrying this T cell receptor (beta chain) with a few counts. Its specificity is not known. The data derive from a study of response to subunit inactivated influenza vaccine. General study results and limits: Researchers suggested that each seasonal influenza vaccination recruits few new T cells.

The CDR3 loop spans 14 amino acids. V was trimmed by 4 bases and J by 3 bases, leaving 9 bases between them. TCRdb used MiXCR to reprocess the RT-PCR reads, holding one entry per CDR3 protein. The table includes about 570,000 distinct CDR3 sequences, about 11% detected once. The same specimen was also included in a second study, on T cells expressing NK-cell markers. As that report states: Scientists made TCR beta cDNA using 5'RACE template switching with UMIs. A handful of donors showed these clonotypes also leading the CD3+CD56-NKG2C+ fraction.

The sequence came from a man aged 45-60 years who received an inactivated influenza vaccine. Sequenced material: PBMCs from blood, taken on the day of vaccination. The chain uses TRBV12-3 or TRBV12-4 and TRBJ2-2, with D hard to call. This CDR3 is CASSSNRYTGELFF. For the CDR3, the DNA is TGTGCCAGCAGTTCCAACAGATACACCGGGGAGCTGTTTTTT.